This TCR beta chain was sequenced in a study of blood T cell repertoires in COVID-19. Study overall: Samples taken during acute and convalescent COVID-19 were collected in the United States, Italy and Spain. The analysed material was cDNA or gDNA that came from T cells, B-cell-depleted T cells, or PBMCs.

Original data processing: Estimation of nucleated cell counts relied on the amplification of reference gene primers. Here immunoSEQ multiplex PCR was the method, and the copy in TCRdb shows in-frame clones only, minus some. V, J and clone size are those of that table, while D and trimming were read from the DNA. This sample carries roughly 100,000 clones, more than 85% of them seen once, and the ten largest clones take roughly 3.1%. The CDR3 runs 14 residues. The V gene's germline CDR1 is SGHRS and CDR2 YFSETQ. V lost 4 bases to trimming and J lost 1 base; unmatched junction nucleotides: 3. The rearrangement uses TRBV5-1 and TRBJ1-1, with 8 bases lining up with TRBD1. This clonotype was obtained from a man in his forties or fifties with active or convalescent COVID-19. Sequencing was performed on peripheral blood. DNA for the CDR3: TGCGCCAGCAGCCCTGGGACAGGGAACACTGAAGCTTTCTTT. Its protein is CASSPGTGNTEAFF.